This entry lists 19 T cell receptor beta chains sequenced from one sample in a study of T-cell reconstitution after alpha-beta-depleted transplantation in children. Unique molecular identifiers tagged the TCRbeta library. TCRdb analysed the PCR reads with MiXCR anew, one entry per CDR3 protein. The repertoire has around 450,000 distinct CDR3 sequences, roughly 16% of them found once; the top ten carry roughly 29%. The specimen was PBMCs, mostly from graft donor cells, collected 360 days after TCRalphabeta/CD19-depleted stem cell transplant. The receptors stem from a boy under two years old who had a stem cell transplant for Wiskott-Aldrich syndrome, so the T cells may come from the graft donor.

V usage is TRBV20-1 and J usage is TRBJ2-1; TRBD2 aligns across 11 bases. This CDR3 comprises 16 residues. Germline CDR1 DFQATT, CDR2 SNEGSKA (reference sequence). Losses at the gene ends were 1 base for V and 7 bases for J; bases not matched to a gene: 9. CDR3 sequence: CSARVTTSGRFNEQFF. CDR3 DNA sequence: TGCAGTGCTAGAGTGACTACTAGCGGGAGATTTAATGAGCAGTTCTTC.

CDR3 sequence reads: CSITGTGYEQYF. CDR3 DNA: TGCAGCATCACAGGGACCGGCTACGAGCAGTACTTC. The chain employs TRBV29-1 and TRBJ2-7, with D possibly being TRBD1 (6 bases). Germline CDR1 and CDR2: SQVTM and ANQGSEA. Between the trimmed V and J ends, which lost 8 bases and 3 bases, there was a span of 14 bases. CDR3 length: 12 residues.

This clonotype was recorded a few times. V usage is TRBV20-1 and J usage is TRBJ2-1; 7 bases align to TRBD2. V was clipped by 1 base and J by 1 base; unmatched bases: 7. Looked up from germline, CDR1 is DFQATT and CDR2 is SNEGSKA (reference sequence). The CDR3 is made up of 16 amino acids. The CDR3 coding sequence is TGCAGTGCTAGAGGCTTTCCCGGGGGGTCCTACAATGAGCAGTTCTTC. It translates to CSARGFPGGSYNEQFF.

In its sample, this clonotype was seen a few times. J is TRBJ2-6 and V is TRBV18; D is uncertain. Germline-derived CDR1 and CDR2 are KGHSH and LQKENI. The CDR3 spans 15 residues. The ends were cut back, 1 base at V and 4 bases at J, with 8 bases in the middle. CDR3 in amino acids: CASSPQGHGANVLTF. The CDR3 DNA follows: TGTGCCAGCTCACCACAGGGCCACGGGGCCAACGTCCTGACTTTC.

This clonotype occurred a few times. This chain uses TRBV21-1 with TRBJ2-5; the DNA was not used to check the table's D call, TRBD2. TRBV21-1 represents a pseudogene. This CDR3 comprises 17 residues. The DNA for the CDR3 is TGTGCCAGCAGCAAAGCCAGTCTAGCGGGCCCCGAAGAGACCCAGTACTTC. This encodes CASSKASLAGPEETQYF.

The rearrangement uses TRBV4-3 and TRBJ2-7; 8 bases match TRBD2. J gave up 5 bases and V 1 base, and 7 bases lay outside the gene matches. The length of the CDR3 is 15 residues. The germline CDR1 and CDR2 sequences are LGHNA and YSLEER. CDR3 sequence: CASSQVAGGINEQYF. The CDR3 DNA sequence: TGCGCCAGCAGCCAAGTGGCGGGAGGAATCAACGAGCAGTACTTC.

This clonotype was detected ten times or more. The gene calls are TRBV24-1 and TRBJ2-7; 7 bases align to TRBD1. From germline, CDR1 is KGHDR and CDR2 SFDVKD. This CDR3 comprises 13 residues. V lost 11 bases, J lost 1 base, and 7 bases stayed unmatched. Here the CDR3 DNA reads TGTGCCAAACGACAGGGTAGATCCTACGAGCAGTACTTC. Its protein is CAKRQGRSYEQYF.

This clonotype was observed many times. The gene calls are TRBV5-1 and TRBJ2-3; 10 bases align to TRBD2. The length of the CDR3 is 16 residues. V lost 0 bases and J lost 7; bases outside the gene matches: 8. CDR1 and CDR2 (germline): SGHRS, YFSETQ. The chain's CDR3 is CASSLAQAGGPYTQYF. The CDR3 DNA reads TGCGCCAGCAGCTTGGCCCAAGCGGGGGGGCCTTATACGCAGTATTTT.

This clonotype was found a few times. This chain links TRBV4-3 with TRBJ2-2; 7 nucleotides align to TRBD1. This CDR3 contains 17 residues. V lost 3 bases to trimming and J lost 6 bases; unmatched junction nucleotides: 13. Looked up from germline, CDR1 is LGHNA and CDR2 is YSLEER. This CDR3 is CASSQYRDRVGAGELFF. CDR3 nucleotides: TGCGCCAGCAGCCAGTATCGAGACAGGGTCGGGGCCGGGGAGCTGTTTTTT.

The chain has TRBV11-2 and TRBJ2-3, with D hard to call. V was pared by 0 bases and J by 2 bases, with 6 bases between. CDR1 is SGHAT, CDR2 FQNNGV, per germline. The CDR3 length is 14 residues. CDR3 amino acids: CASSLDAATDTQYF. DNA of the CDR3: TGTGCCAGCAGCTTAGACGCAGCCACAGATACGCAGTATTTT.

This clonotype has ten or more counts. V and J are TRBV5-1 and TRBJ2-7; TRBD1 agrees at 9 bases. Germline V gives CDR1 SGHRS, CDR2 YFSETQ. The CDR3 totals 13 residues. With V trimmed by 3 bases and J by 5 bases, 3 bases remained unmatched. This CDR3 is CASSSGQGNEQYF. CDR3 DNA sequence: TGCGCCAGCAGCTCAGGACAGGGGAACGAGCAGTACTTC.

J is TRBJ2-2 and V is TRBV5-1, with D unresolved. CDR1 is SGHRS and CDR2 is YFSETQ in the germline V gene. The CDR3 contains 18 residues. The V and J ends lost 4 bases and 5 bases respectively, with 24 bases between them. The CDR3 loop is CASSPRRGVRDRTGELFF. The CDR3 nucleotides read TGCGCCAGCAGCCCCAGGAGAGGAGTAAGAGACCGTACCGGGGAGCTGTTTTTT.

The sample holds a few counts of this clonotype. As DNA, the CDR3 is TGTGCCAGCAGTTACCAGGGGGACTACGAGCAGTACTTC. This gives the protein CASSYQGDYEQYF. The J gene is TRBJ2-7, the V gene TRBV6-5; TRBD1 agrees at 7 bases. J lost 3 bases, V lost 2 bases, and 1 base had no gene match. The CDR3 loop spans 13 amino acids. CDR1 and CDR2 from the germline V gene are MNHEY and SVGAGI.

The chain employs TRBV12-3 or TRBV12-4 and TRBJ2-2, with D perhaps TRBD1 or TRBD2 (6 bases each). Trimming pared 3 bases from V and 1 base from J, leaving 15 bases between. The CDR3 extends over 17 amino acids. The CDR3 loop is CASSLVGGGVNTGELFF. CDR3 nucleotides: TGTGCCAGCAGTTTGGTCGGGGGCGGGGTGAACACCGGGGAGCTGTTTTTT.

This clonotype occurred a few times. The chain couples TRBV5-1 to TRBJ2-2; possibly TRBD1 for D (6 bases). Per the germline V gene, CDR1 is SGHRS and CDR2 is YFSETQ. With 0 bases removed from V and 5 bases from J, the gap between germline ends came to 11 bases. The CDR3 consists of 15 residues. Written as DNA, the CDR3 is TGCGCCAGCAGCTTGGCGGTTCAGGGGACCGGGGAGCTGTTTTTT. It yields the protein CASSLAVQGTGELFF.

This clonotype was counted between two and nine times. The genes are TRBV29-1 and TRBJ2-7, with D maybe TRBD1 (6 bases). This CDR3 has 13 amino acids. V was trimmed by 2 bases and J by 2 bases, leaving 10 bases between them. Per germline, CDR1 SQVTM and CDR2 ANQGSEA. The CDR3 loop is CSVETDRTYEQYF. The DNA for the CDR3 is TGCAGCGTTGAAACAGACAGGACCTACGAGCAGTACTTC.

The chain recombines TRBV10-3 with TRBJ2-1; 8 bases fit TRBD1. CDR1 and CDR2 (germline): ENHRY, SYGVKD. This CDR3 has 12 residues. Unmatched junction bases numbered 2, after V lost 9 bases and J lost 4 bases. CDR3 amino acids: CAIDRGYNEQFF. As DNA, the CDR3 is TGTGCCATTGACAGGGGTTACAATGAGCAGTTCTTC.

The gene calls are TRBV4-3 and TRBJ2-4, with D possibly matching TRBD2 (6 bases). The CDR3 covers 16 residues. Deletions cut 4 bases from V and 8 bases from J, with 21 bases between. The germline V gene encodes CDR1 LGHNA and CDR2 YSLEER. The CDR3 DNA reads TGCGCCAGCAGCCTAGGGCTCGGGTCGACGGGAGACATTCAGTACTTC. Protein sequence: CASSLGLGSTGDIQYF.

As to this clonotype: Relative to the germline gene, one junction end is altered; a read error may explain this. The chain carries TRBV12-3 or TRBV12-4 and TRBJ2-3; the match to TRBD2 covers 10 bases. This CDR3 region has 18 residues. DNA for the CDR3: TGTGCCTGCAGTTTTTCTCTTAGCGGGGGGCCTCCGAGAGATACGCAGTATTTT. Translation gives CACSFSLSGGPPRDTQYF.